The clone carrying this TCR beta chain was observed a handful of times. Its antigen remains unknown. The CDR3 is made up of 13 amino acids. Trimming cost V 7 bases and J 9 bases; bases outside gene matches: 9. Germline CDR1 reads DFQATT; CDR2 reads SNEGSKA (reference sequence). The data stem from a study of response to subunit inactivated influenza vaccine. One entry per CDR3 protein, called by TCRdb with MiXCR from the RT-PCR reads. The table has under 750,000 distinct CDR3 sequences, 12% seen once. Study results and limitations: Authors proposed each seasonal influenza vaccination draws in few new T cells.

The sequence was collected from a middle-aged man who received an inactivated influenza vaccine. The sequencing here drew on PBMCs from blood, taken on the day of vaccination. V is TRBV20-1 and J is TRBJ2-1; the match to TRBD2 covers 10 bases. Here the CDR3 DNA reads TGCAGTGTTCGAACCGGGACTAGCGTTGAGCAGTTCTTC. Translated: CSVRTGTSVEQFF.